This is a list of T cell receptor beta chains from one sample in a study of T cell responses to AZD1222 COVID-19 vaccine. Here immunoSEQ multiplex PCR was the method, and the copy in TCRdb shows in-frame clones only, minus some. The table has under 150,000 clones, almost 95% seen once. The specimen was peripheral blood, collected 28 days after the second AZD1222 dose. The receptors originated from an adult who received the AZD1222 COVID-19 vaccine. Both conserved end residues are part of each CDR3. Each record gives: clone size, D gene, J gene, V gene, CDR3 DNA, CDR3 protein. A D gene is named only where the DNA matches it firmly. Only some rows state a clone size, as once, few, many or a class for expanded clones.

clone size: -
D gene: -
J gene: TRBJ1-1
V gene: TRBV18
CDR3 DNA: TGTGCCAGCTCACCACAGGAGAACACTGAAGCTTTCTTT
CDR3 protein: CASSPQENTEAFF

clone size: -
D gene: -
J gene: TRBJ1-4
V gene: TRBV6-6
CDR3 DNA: TGTGCCAGCAGACAAAAGGGACGGGATAATGAAAAACTGTTTTTT
CDR3 protein: CASRQKGRDNEKLFF

clone size: once
D gene: TRBD1
J gene: TRBJ1-1
V gene: TRBV10-1
CDR3 DNA: TGCGCCAGCCGCGGGCAGGGGGCAGGTGAAGCTTTCTTT
CDR3 protein: CASRGQGAGEAFF

clone size: -
D gene: -
J gene: TRBJ2-2
V gene: TRBV2
CDR3 DNA: TGTGCCAGCAGTGAAAGACAGCTAGACACCGGGGAGCTGTTTTTT
CDR3 protein: CASSERQLDTGELFF

clone size: -
D gene: TRBD1
J gene: TRBJ1-4
V gene: TRBV9
CDR3 DNA: TGTGCCAGCAGCGAAGGGACAGGGTATGAAAAACTGTTTTTT
CDR3 protein: CASSEGTGYEKLFF

clone size: -
D gene: TRBD2
J gene: TRBJ2-1
V gene: TRBV29-1
CDR3 DNA: TGCAGCGTTGGTTTCGGGGGGACTAGCGGCTACAATGAGCAGTTCTTC
CDR3 protein: CSVGFGGTSGYNEQFF

clone size: -
D gene: -
J gene: TRBJ2-2
V gene: TRBV3-1/TRBV3-2
CDR3 DNA: TGTGCCAGCAGCCAAGCTTTTCGTGGGCAGATAGGTTCCGGGGAGCTGTTTTTT
CDR3 protein: CASSQAFRGQIGSGELFF

clone size: -
D gene: TRBD2
J gene: TRBJ2-7
V gene: TRBV4-1
CDR3 DNA: TGCGCCAGCAGCCAAGATAAGGCGGGACTAGCGACCTACGAGCAGTACTTC
CDR3 protein: CASSQDKAGLATYEQYF

clone size: -
D gene: -
J gene: TRBJ1-1
V gene: TRBV7-9
CDR3 DNA: TGTGCCAGCAGCACGATCGGGTTATCTGAAGCTTTCTTT
CDR3 protein: CASSTIGLSEAFF

clone size: -
D gene: -
J gene: TRBJ1-2
V gene: TRBV6-2/TRBV6-3
CDR3 DNA: TGTGCCAGCAGCTCACTAAAGGGCTACACCTTC
CDR3 protein: CASSSLKGYTF

clone size: -
D gene: -
J gene: TRBJ1-1
V gene: TRBV5-6
CDR3 DNA: TGTGCCAGCAGCTTGGCGAATCTGGCAGGAGACACTGAAGCTTTCTTT
CDR3 protein: CASSLANLAGDTEAFF

clone size: -
D gene: -
J gene: TRBJ1-5
V gene: TRBV9
CDR3 DNA: TGTGCCAGCAGCGTAGGATCAGGCCGCGGGGATCAGCCCCAGCATTTT
CDR3 protein: CASSVGSGRGDQPQHF

clone size: -
D gene: -
J gene: TRBJ2-5
V gene: TRBV6-5
CDR3 DNA: TGTGCCAGCAGTCGACCTAGCGTGGGCTCAAAGACCCAGTACTTC
CDR3 protein: CASSRPSVGSKTQYF

clone size: -
D gene: -
J gene: TRBJ1-5
V gene: TRBV27
CDR3 DNA: TGTGCCAGCAGTTTATCGGGAAGCAATCAGCCCCAGCATTTT
CDR3 protein: CASSLSGSNQPQHF

clone size: -
D gene: -
J gene: TRBJ1-1
V gene: TRBV5-1
CDR3 DNA: TGCGCCAGCAGCTTGGGGGGATGGGTAGGGAACACTGAAGCTTTCTTT
CDR3 protein: CASSLGGWVGNTEAFF

clone size: -
D gene: -
J gene: TRBJ1-2
V gene: TRBV9
CDR3 DNA: TGTGCCAGCAGCCCAGATGGGGGGTTTGGCTATGGCTACACCTTC
CDR3 protein: CASSPDGGFGYGYTF

clone size: -
D gene: -
J gene: TRBJ2-5
V gene: TRBV2
CDR3 DNA: TGTGCCAGCGGGGGGAGCGGGGAGACCCAGTACTTC
CDR3 protein: CASGGSGETQYF

clone size: -
D gene: -
J gene: TRBJ2-2
V gene: TRBV10-3
CDR3 DNA: TGTGCCACCTATTCGTCGGGGGAGCTGTTTTTT
CDR3 protein: CATYSSGELFF

clone size: -
D gene: -
J gene: TRBJ1-2
V gene: TRBV30
CDR3 DNA: TGTGCCTGGAGGAGGGTTGGGAACTATGGCTACACCTTC
CDR3 protein: CAWRRVGNYGYTF

clone size: once
D gene: -
J gene: TRBJ1-4
V gene: TRBV2
CDR3 DNA: TGTGCCAGCAGGATGGCAGAAGAGAATGAAAAACTGTTTTTT
CDR3 protein: CASRMAEENEKLFF

clone size: -
D gene: TRBD1
J gene: TRBJ1-6
V gene: TRBV5-1
CDR3 DNA: TGCGCCAGCAGCTTGGGGCCGGGACAGGGGGCGTCGTCCTATAATTCACCCCTCCACTTT
CDR3 protein: CASSLGPGQGASSYNSPLHF

clone size: once
D gene: TRBD1
J gene: TRBJ1-5
V gene: TRBV9
CDR3 DNA: TGTGCCAGCAGCCCCGGGACAGGGGGCCATCAGCCCCAGCATTTT
CDR3 protein: CASSPGTGGHQPQHF